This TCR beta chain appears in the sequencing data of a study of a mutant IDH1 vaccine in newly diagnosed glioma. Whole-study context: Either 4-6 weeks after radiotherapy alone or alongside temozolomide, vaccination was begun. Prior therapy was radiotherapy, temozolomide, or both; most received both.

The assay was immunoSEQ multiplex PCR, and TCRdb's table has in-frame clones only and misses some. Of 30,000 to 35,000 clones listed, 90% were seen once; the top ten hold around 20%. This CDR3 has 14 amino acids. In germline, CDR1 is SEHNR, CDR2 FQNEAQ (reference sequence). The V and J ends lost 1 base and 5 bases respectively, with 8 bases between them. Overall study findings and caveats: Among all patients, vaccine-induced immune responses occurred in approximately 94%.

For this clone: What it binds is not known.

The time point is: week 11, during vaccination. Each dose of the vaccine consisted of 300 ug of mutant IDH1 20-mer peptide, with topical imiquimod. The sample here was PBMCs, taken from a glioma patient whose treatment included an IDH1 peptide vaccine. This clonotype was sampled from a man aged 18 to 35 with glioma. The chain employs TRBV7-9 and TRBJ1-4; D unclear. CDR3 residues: CASSLVGGNEKLFF. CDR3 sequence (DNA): TGTGCCAGCAGCTTAGTGGGCGGAAATGAAAAACTGTTTTTT.